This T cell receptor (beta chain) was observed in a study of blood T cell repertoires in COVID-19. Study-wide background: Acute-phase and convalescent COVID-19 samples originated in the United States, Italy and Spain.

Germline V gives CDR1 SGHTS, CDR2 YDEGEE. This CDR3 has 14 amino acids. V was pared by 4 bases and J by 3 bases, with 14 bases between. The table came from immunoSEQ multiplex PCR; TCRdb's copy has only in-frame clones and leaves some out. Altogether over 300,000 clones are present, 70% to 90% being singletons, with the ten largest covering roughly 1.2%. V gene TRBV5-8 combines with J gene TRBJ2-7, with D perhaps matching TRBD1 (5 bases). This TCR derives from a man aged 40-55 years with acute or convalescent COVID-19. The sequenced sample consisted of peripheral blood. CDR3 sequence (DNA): TGTGCCAGCAGCCCCCTTCTGGGGCACTACGAGCAGTACTTC. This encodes CASSPLLGHYEQYF.